Included here is one TCR beta chain sequence, with context. This specimen belongs to a study of shared clonotypes between healthy human individuals. The junction had 0 bases not matched to a gene; V was cut back by 4 bases and J by 0 bases. CDR1 is MGHDK and CDR2 is SYGVNS in the germline V gene. CDR3 length: 15 residues. Only in-frame clones appear in the TCRdb table, and some are missing; sequencing was by immunoSEQ multiplex PCR. The profile covers about 320,000 clones, with about nine tenths appearing a single time and about 17% taken by the ten largest. The chain is built from TRBV25-1 and TRBJ1-4; 9 bases agree with TRBD1. The clonotype originates from a man aged 18 to 30 in good health. The sequenced sample consisted of memory CD8+ T cells sorted from blood. Noted subset: CD45RO+ cells pooled with CCR7-negative TemRA cells. This CDR3 reads CASSGQGATNEKLFF. Written as DNA, the CDR3 is TGTGCCAGCAGTGGACAGGGGGCAACTAATGAAAAACTGTTTTTT.